The clone carrying this T cell receptor (beta chain) has only a few counts. Its antigen is unknown. The authors ran a second PCR of about 7 to 11 cycles using a sample-barcoded 5' primer and a J-beta primer mix. From the 5' RACE reads, TCRdb called clonotypes with MiXCR, one entry per CDR3 protein. The sample yields under 2,000,000 distinct CDR3 sequences, 49% seen once. CDR3 length: 16 amino acids. V was clipped by 2 bases and J by 9 bases; unmatched bases: 12. Germline V gives CDR1 DFQATT, CDR2 SNEGSKA (reference sequence). These data belong to a study of blood T cells in healthy people across ages. Study-wide results and caveats: Fewer expanded clones and more diversity marked long-lived versus aged donors.

The chain couples TRBV20-1 to TRBJ2-1, with 11 bases fitting TRBD2. The specimen was blood. The receptor comes from a woman aged 40 to 50 in good health. The DNA for the CDR3 is TGCAGTGCTAGACTCCTAGCGGGGGGCCCCGGAAGTGAGCAGTTCTTC. Encoded protein: CSARLLAGGPGSEQFF.